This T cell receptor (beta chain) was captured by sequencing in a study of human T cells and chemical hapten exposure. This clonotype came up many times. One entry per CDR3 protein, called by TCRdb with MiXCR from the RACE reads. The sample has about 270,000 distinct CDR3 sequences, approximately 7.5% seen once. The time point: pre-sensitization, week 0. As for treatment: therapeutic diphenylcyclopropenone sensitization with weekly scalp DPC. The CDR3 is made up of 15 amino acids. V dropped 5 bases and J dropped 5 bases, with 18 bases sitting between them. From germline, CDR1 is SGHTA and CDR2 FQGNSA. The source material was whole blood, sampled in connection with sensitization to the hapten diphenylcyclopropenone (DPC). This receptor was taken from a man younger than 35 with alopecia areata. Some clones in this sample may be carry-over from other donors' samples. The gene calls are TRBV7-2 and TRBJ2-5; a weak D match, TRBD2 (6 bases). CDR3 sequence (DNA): TGTGCCAGCAGCCCCGTGGAGGGCGCGGGTGAGACCCAGTACTTC. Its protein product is CASSPVEGAGETQYF.